This record covers a single T cell receptor beta chain. This sample is part of a study of T cell clones after liver transplantation. Profiling relied on immunoSEQ multiplex PCR, and the TCRdb table lists in-frame clones only, not all of them. The sample includes tens of thousands of clones, 80% to 85% of them seen just once. V trimming: 11 bases; J trimming: 4 bases; junction bases outside the gene matches: 10. The CDR3 runs to 14 residues. Germline V gene data show CDR1 as LNHDA and CDR2 as SQIVND (reference sequence). The specimen was CD4+ T cells from blood, collected just over 45 months after liver transplant. The receptor was isolated from a human patient who received a liver transplant. Some T cells may originate from the graft donor. The chain uses TRBV19 and TRBJ2-2, with 7 nucleotides matching TRBD1. CDR3 bases: TGTGCCTCCTATTACAGGGGACCCACCGGGGAGCTGTTTTTT. The encoded protein is CASYYRGPTGELFF. Using reference TRBV19 and TRBJ2-2 for the parts outside the CDR3, the full variable domain is DGGITQSPKYLFRKEGQNVTLSCEQNLNHDAMYWYRQDPGQGLRLIYYSQIVNDFQKGDIAEGYSVSREKKESFPLTVTSAQKNPTAFYLCASYYRGPTGELFFGEGSRLTVL.